The 10 T cell receptor beta chains listed next were all sequenced from one sample in a study of Ad26.COV2.S vaccination and SARS-CoV-2 variants. Clones were read by immunoSEQ multiplex PCR, and TCRdb kept only the in-frame ones, dropping some. The sample includes approximately 480,000 clones, around 85% of them seen just once. Treatment: roughly 19 received Ad26.COV2.S at low or high dose, single or two shots; 5 received placebo; per-sample allocation not given. Day 63 following the first vaccine or placebo injection was when the samples were taken. Specimen: peripheral blood, collected in a trial of Ad26.COV2.S vaccine versus placebo. These receptors were collected from a person aged 18-65 years who received the Ad26.COV2.S COVID-19 vaccine or a placebo.

In its sample, this clone was seen once. The chain is built from TRBV28 and TRBJ2-3; TRBD2 is a possible D gene (6 bases). V shed 5 bases and J shed 3 bases, with 15 bases lying between them. The germline V gene has CDR1 MDHEN and CDR2 SYDVKM. The CDR3 loop spans 15 amino acids. The CDR3 sequence is CASSRWAGSTDTQYF. CDR3 DNA sequence: TGTGCCAGCAGTAGATGGGCGGGAAGTACAGATACGCAGTATTTT.

This chain's CDR3 is CASSPTLTGLAKNIQYF. The CDR3 DNA sequence: TGTGCCAGCAGCCCTACCCTCACTGGGTTGGCCAAAAACATTCAGTACTTC. The V call is TRBV9, the J call TRBJ2-4; D not resolved. Germline CDR1 SGDLS, CDR2 YYNGEE. This CDR3 is 17 amino acids long. V lost 4 bases and J lost 1, with 18 bases in between. The full variable domain, completed using reference TRBV9 and TRBJ2-4, is DSGVTQTPKHLITATGQRVTLRCSPRSGDLSVYWYQQSLDQGLQFLIQYYNGEERAKGNILERFSAQQFPDLHSELNLSSLELGDSALYFCASSPTLTGLAKNIQYFGAGTRLSVL.

The chain carries TRBV28 and TRBJ1-2; D is ambiguous. From germline, CDR1 is MDHEN and CDR2 SYDVKM. V gave up 2 bases and J gave up 7 bases, with 14 bases separating them. This CDR3 has 14 residues. CDR3 in amino acids: CASSLGSAAGGYTF. The CDR3 DNA reads TGTGCCAGCAGTTTAGGTTCTGCAGCCGGTGGCTACACCTTC.

The chain is built from TRBV2 and TRBJ2-3; tentative D call: TRBD2 (6 bases). The CDR3 covers 12 residues. Trimming cost V 6 bases and J 4 bases, with 8 bases left between them. CDR1 and CDR2 from the germline V gene are SNHLY and FYNNEI. The CDR3 DNA sequence: TGTGCCAGCAGGGAGGGACCAGATACGCAGTATTTT. As protein: CASREGPDTQYF.

With respect to this clone: Other DNA sequences in this specimen translate into the identical CDR3. The genes are TRBV5-1 and TRBJ2-7; TRBD2 might be the D (6 bases). Trimming removed 0 bases at V and 6 bases at J, with 10 bases between. The V gene's germline CDR1 is SGHRS and CDR2 YFSETQ. The CDR3 totals 13 residues. Written as DNA, the CDR3 is TGCGCCAGCAGCTTGGGGCAGGGAGGCGAGCAGTACTTC. Translation gives CASSLGQGGEQYF.

The chain couples TRBV28 to TRBJ1-4; D gene unclear. Germline V CDR1 and CDR2: MDHEN, SYDVKM. The ends were cut back, 3 bases at V and 8 bases at J, with 13 bases in the middle. The CDR3 runs 14 residues. CDR3 DNA sequence: TGTGCCAGCAGTTTCAGGCGGGGATTGGAAAAACTGTTTTTT. Its translation is CASSFRRGLEKLFF.

The J gene is TRBJ1-2, the V gene TRBV5-1; 8 positions match TRBD1. The length of the CDR3 is 15 residues. CDR1 is SGHRS and CDR2 is YFSETQ in the germline V gene. V dropped 0 bases and J dropped 7; count of bases not matched to a gene: 8. The CDR3 sequence: CASSLEGTGGVGYTF. The CDR3 DNA reads as TGCGCCAGCAGCTTGGAAGGGACAGGCGGCGTTGGCTACACCTTC.

V and J are TRBV5-4 and TRBJ1-4, with D tentatively TRBD1 (5 bases). The CDR3 length is 14 residues. Germline V gene sequence: CDR1 SGHNT, CDR2 YYREEE (reference sequence). V lost 4 bases and J 8 bases, leaving 15 bases between the germline ends. The CDR3 bases are TGTGCCAGCAGCCAGGCCGGGACGGAGGAAAAACTGTTTTTT. Its protein product is CASSQAGTEEKLFF.

V and J are TRBV7-8 and TRBJ1-1, with 7 bases that match TRBD1. The CDR3 extends over 15 amino acids. Trimming took 4 bases from V and 1 from J; bases not matched to a gene: 6. Germline assignment: CDR1 SGHVS and CDR2 FQNEAQ. CDR3: CASSSPGGGNTEAFF. CDR3 nucleotide sequence: TGTGCCAGCAGCTCCCCAGGGGGGGGGAACACTGAAGCTTTCTTT.

The V gene is TRBV6-6, the J gene TRBJ1-1; no definite D call. V was cut by 1 base and J by 3 bases, with 6 bases left in between. Germline CDR1 reads MNHNY; CDR2 reads SVGAGI (reference sequence). The CDR3 extends over 13 amino acids. CDR3 DNA sequence: TGTGCCAGCAGTTACTTAAGCGACACTGAAGCTTTCTTT. Translating it yields CASSYLSDTEAFF.